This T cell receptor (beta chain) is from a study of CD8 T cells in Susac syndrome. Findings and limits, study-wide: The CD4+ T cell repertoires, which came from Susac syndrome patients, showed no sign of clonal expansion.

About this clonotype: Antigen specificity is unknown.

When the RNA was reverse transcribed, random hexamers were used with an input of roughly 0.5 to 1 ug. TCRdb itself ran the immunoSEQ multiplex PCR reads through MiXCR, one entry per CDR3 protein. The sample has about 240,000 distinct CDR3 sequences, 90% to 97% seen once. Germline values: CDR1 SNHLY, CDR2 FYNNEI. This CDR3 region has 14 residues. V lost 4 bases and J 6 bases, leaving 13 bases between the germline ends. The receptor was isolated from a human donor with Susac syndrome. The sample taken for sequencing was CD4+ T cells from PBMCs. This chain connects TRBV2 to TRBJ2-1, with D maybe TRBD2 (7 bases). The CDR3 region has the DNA TGTGCCAGCAGTGCTGCGGGGGCGGGCAATGAGCAGTTCTTC. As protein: CASSAAGAGNEQFF.